The 14 T cell receptor beta chains below were found in one sample sequenced in a study of T cells in Graves' hyperthyroidism and ophthalmopathy. Amplification of TCR beta CDR3 regions used RNA as the template. The HTBI primer set served for first-round RT-PCR of the TCR CDR3. Via MiXCR, TCRdb re-called the multiplex PCR reads, giving one row per CDR3 protein. The data show 75,000 to 100,000 distinct CDR3 sequences, roughly 56% seen once. Sequencing was performed on blood. All receptors come from a woman aged 40 to 49 with Graves' hyperthyroidism.

This clonotype was observed once. The chain combines TRBV7-9 with TRBJ1-5, with a weak D call TRBD1 (5 bases). The V and J ends lost 2 bases and 8 bases respectively, with 13 bases between them. This CDR3 is built from 14 residues. Germline assignment: CDR1 SEHNR and CDR2 FQNEAQ (reference sequence). The CDR3: CASSLSTGYEPQHF. The CDR3 nucleotides read TGTGCCAGCAGCTTAAGCACAGGTTACGAGCCCCAGCATTTT.

The J gene is TRBJ1-4, the V gene TRBV2; TRBD1 might be the D (6 bases). Germline CDR1 reads SNHLY; CDR2 reads FYNNEI. Trimming pared 6 bases from V and 4 bases from J, leaving 12 bases between. The CDR3 is 14 amino acids. CDR3 in DNA: TGTGCCAGCAGAAAAGACAGGTTTAATGAAAAACTGTTTTTT. Translated: CASRKDRFNEKLFF.

This clonotype came up once. One junction end does not reproduce the germline sequence, and a read error may be involved. V gene TRBV7-9 combines with J gene TRBJ2-3, with D perhaps matching TRBD1 or TRBD2 (5 bases each). This CDR3 is built from 15 residues. Germline V gives CDR1 SEHNR, CDR2 FQNEAQ (reference sequence). The CDR3 DNA sequence: TGTGTCAGCAGCCAAGGGACCAGTGCGCAAGATACGCAGTATTTT. This sequence encodes CVSSQGTSAQDTQYF. The entire variable domain, with the rest obtained from reference TRBV7-9 and TRBJ2-3, is as follows: DTGVSQNPRHKITKRGQNVTFRCDPISEHNRLYWYRQTLGQGPEFLTYFQNEAQLEKSRLLSDRFSAERPKGSFSTLEIQRTEQGDSAMYLCVSSQGTSAQDTQYFGPGTRLTVL.

CDR3 DNA: TGTGCCCACAGGGCCTCCAACTATGGCTACACCTTC. Protein: CAHRASNYGYTF. The chain links TRBV24-1 to TRBJ1-2; D is perhaps TRBD1 (6 bases). Germline V gene sequence: CDR1 KGHDR, CDR2 SFDVKD. CDR3 length equals 12 residues. The V end was cut by 12 bases, the J end by 2 bases, with 12 bases between.

As for this clonotype: Just one base apart from a much larger clone, this may be a read error. This chain links TRBV5-1 with TRBJ2-7; TRBD1 matches 9 bases. Germline V gene lookup returns CDR1 SGHRS and CDR2 YFSETQ. This CDR3 spans 16 amino acids. CDR3 protein: CASGLTPGQGSVEQYF. The CDR3 nucleotides read TGCGCCAGCGGCTTAACTCCGGGACAGGGATCGGTTGAGCAGTACTTC.

This clonotype has only one observation. V and J are TRBV9 and TRBJ1-2; possibly TRBD1 for D (6 bases). Germline V CDR1 and CDR2: SGDLS, YYNGEE. The CDR3 is 14 residues long. V lost 3 bases and J lost 4, with 13 bases in between. The CDR3: CASSALGGSYGYTF. CDR3 DNA sequence: TGTGCCAGCAGCGCCTTAGGGGGGAGCTATGGCTACACCTTC.

This clonotype has a count of ten or more. The chain employs TRBV6-5 and TRBJ1-2; D is possibly TRBD1 (6 bases). This CDR3 is 13 amino acids long. Per germline, CDR1 MNHEY and CDR2 SVGAGI. Trimming removed 5 bases from V and 8 bases from J, with 15 bases in between. The chain's CDR3 is CASSHRVRGGYTF. CDR3 coding DNA: TGTGCCAGCAGTCACAGGGTCCGGGGGGGCTACACCTTC.

This clonotype has just a few counts. The chain couples TRBV4-3 to TRBJ1-1; 7 bases are a match to TRBD1. CDR3 length: 17 residues. Unmatched junction bases numbered 8, after V lost 1 base and J lost 0 bases. CDR1 and CDR2 from the germline V gene are LGHNA and YSLEER. CDR3 in DNA: TGCGCCAGCAGCCAAGTTCCCGACAGGGATATGAACACTGAAGCTTTCTTT. It translates to CASSQVPDRDMNTEAFF.

Many counts were recorded for this clonotype. V usage is TRBV5-4 and J usage is TRBJ2-7, with D possibly matching TRBD2 (7 bases). CDR1 is SGHNT, CDR2 YYREEE, per germline (reference sequence). Trimming pared 4 bases from V and 5 bases from J, leaving 13 bases between. The CDR3 runs 13 residues. The CDR3 DNA sequence: TGTGCCAGCAGCCCCGGGGGGCCCGACGAGCAGTACTTC. Its translation: CASSPGGPDEQYF.

V is TRBV20-1 and J is TRBJ1-6; 10 bases align to TRBD1. The trim removed 6 bases at V and 9 bases at J, leaving 11 bases unmatched. This CDR3 is built from 15 residues. CDR1 and CDR2 from the germline V gene are DFQATT and SNEGSKA (reference sequence). CDR3 region: CSATGTGVNSSPLHF. The DNA for the CDR3 is TGCAGTGCAACCGGGACAGGGGTTAATTCTTCACCCCTCCACTTT.

On this clonotype: This may be a read error: a much more frequent sequence differs by one nucleotide. This sequence joins TRBV7-2 and TRBJ1-6; no definite D call. CDR3 size: 15 residues. Trimming shortened V by 5 bases and J by 7 bases, and 15 bases separated the two germline ends. Germline assignment: CDR1 SGHTA and CDR2 FQGNSA. CDR3 nucleotide sequence: TGTGCCAGCAGCCAAGGTTCGAGAGCGAATTCACCCCTCCACTTT. This encodes CASSQGSRANSPLHF.

This clonotype was detected a few times. This chain uses TRBV10-3 with TRBJ1-3, with D possibly being TRBD1 (5 bases). V lost 10 bases to trimming and J lost 7 bases, with 17 bases between them. Germline CDR1 and CDR2: ENHRY and SYGVKD. This CDR3 has 13 residues. The CDR3 region has the DNA TGTGCCACCGGGACGGCTGATATGAACACCATATATTTT. Protein: CATGTADMNTIYF.

This chain links TRBV15 with TRBJ2-1, with D unresolved. From germline, CDR1 is LNHNV and CDR2 YYDKDF (reference sequence). V lost 3 bases to trimming and J lost 5 bases, with 20 bases between them. The CDR3 covers 17 residues. The CDR3 region has the DNA TGTGCCACCAGCAGTGGCCTACTACGGCGGCCCCACAATGAGCAGTTCTTC. Its protein is CATSSGLLRRPHNEQFF.

J is TRBJ2-2 and V is TRBV7-4, with TRBD2 identical over 10 bases. The V gene end was trimmed by 6 bases and the J gene end by 11 bases; junction bases not matched to a gene: 12. CDR3 length: 15 residues. Per the germline V gene, CDR1 is SGHVT and CDR2 is SQSDAQ. The CDR3 nucleotides read TGTGCCAGCAGAGGGACTAGCGCGAACACCGAAGAGCTGTTTTTT. Amino acids: CASRGTSANTEELFF.